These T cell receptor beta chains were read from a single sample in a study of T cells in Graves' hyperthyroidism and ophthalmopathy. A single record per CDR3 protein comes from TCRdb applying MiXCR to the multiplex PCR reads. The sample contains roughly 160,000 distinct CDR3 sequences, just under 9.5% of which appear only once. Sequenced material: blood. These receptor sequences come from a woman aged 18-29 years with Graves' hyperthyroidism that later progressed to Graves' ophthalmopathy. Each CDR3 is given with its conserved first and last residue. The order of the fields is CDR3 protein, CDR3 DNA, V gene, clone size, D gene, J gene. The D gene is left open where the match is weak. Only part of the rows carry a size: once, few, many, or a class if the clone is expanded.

CSVKRGGRNTEAFF | TGCAGCGTTAAAAGAGGAGGCCGGAACACTGAAGCTTTCTTT | TRBV29-1 | many | . | TRBJ1-1
CASSVAPTAPQHF | TGTGCCAGCAGCGTGGCCCCTACAGCGCCCCAGCATTTT | TRBV9 | . | . | TRBJ1-5
CASSLGGFRNTEAFF | TGCGCCAGCAGCTTGGGGGGGTTCAGGAACACTGAAGCTTTCTTT | TRBV5-1 | many | . | TRBJ1-1
CASSERPSTDTQYF | TGTGCCAGCAGTGAGCGCCCTAGCACAGATACGCAGTATTTT | TRBV2 | many | . | TRBJ2-3
CASSNRLAGTTGEQFF | TGTGCCAGTAGCAATCGACTAGCGGGGACTACAGGTGAGCAGTTCTTC | TRBV19 | . | TRBD2 | TRBJ2-1
CASSQRDRDNSPLHF | TGCGCCAGCAGCCAGCGGGACAGGGATAATTCACCCCTCCACTTT | TRBV4-1 | . | TRBD1 | TRBJ1-6
CASTKTGIYNEQFF | TGTGCCAGCACCAAGACAGGGATCTACAATGAGCAGTTCTTC | TRBV12-3/TRBV12-4 | few | TRBD1 | TRBJ2-1
CASSLAETSVANEQFF | TGTGCCAGCAGTTTAGCTGAGACTAGCGTAGCCAATGAGCAGTTCTTC | TRBV27 | many | TRBD2 | TRBJ2-1
CSASERESSRTDTQYF | TGCAGTGCTAGCGAACGGGAGTCGTCCCGCACAGATACGCAGTATTTT | TRBV20-1 | many | . | TRBJ2-3
CASSYSNSLAGGEQFF | TGTGCCAGCAGTTACTCGAATTCACTAGCGGGAGGCGAGCAGTTCTTC | TRBV6-6 | many | TRBD2 | TRBJ2-1
CASSVTSGLVNTGELFF | TGTGCCAGCAGTGTGACTAGCGGGCTTGTGAACACCGGGGAGCTGTTTTTT | TRBV2 | many | TRBD2 | TRBJ2-2
CASSLWPYEQYF | TGTGCCAGCAGTTTATGGCCTTACGAGCAGTACTTC | TRBV27 | many | . | TRBJ2-7
CAWGKTGNQPQHF | TGTGCCTGGGGGAAGACCGGGAATCAGCCCCAGCATTTT | TRBV30 | many | . | TRBJ1-5
CASSLTSRTGGSEQFF | TGTGCCAGCAGCTTAACTTCTAGGACAGGGGGCAGTGAGCAGTTCTTC | TRBV7-6 | many | TRBD1 | TRBJ2-1
CASSRLGQGNSPLHF | TGTGCCAGCAGTCGGCTGGGACAGGGTAATTCACCCCTCCACTTT | TRBV2 | many | TRBD1 | TRBJ1-6
CASSLGTFYGYTF | TGTGCCAGCAGTTTAGGGACCTTCTATGGCTACACCTTC | TRBV28 | many | . | TRBJ1-2
CSASPRENTYEQYF | TGCAGTGCTAGCCCCCGGGAGAATACCTACGAGCAGTACTTC | TRBV20-1 | many | . | TRBJ2-7
CASSSLAGGRSYNEQFF | TGTGCCAGTAGTAGCCTGGCGGGGGGGCGGTCCTACAATGAGCAGTTCTTC | TRBV19 | many | TRBD2 | TRBJ2-1